A single sample is the source of the 9 T cell receptor beta chains below, sequenced in a study of blood T cell repertoires in COVID-19. Sequenced by immunoSEQ multiplex PCR; TCRdb stores in-frame clones only, minus some. The sample has 85,000 to 130,000 clones, approximately 80% seen once; the top ten hold 14%. Input material: peripheral blood. The receptor source for this set is a woman aged 60-75 years with acute or convalescent COVID-19.

V usage is TRBV6-5 and J usage is TRBJ2-5, with TRBD2 matching over 7 bases. This CDR3 has 14 residues. V was clipped by 9 bases and J by 4 bases; unmatched bases: 11. CDR1 is MNHEY and CDR2 is SVGAGI in the germline V gene. Here the CDR3 DNA reads TGTGCCAGTGGTATGACTAGCAGGGTAGAGACCCAGTACTTC. Its protein is CASGMTSRVETQYF.

The CDR3 protein is CAISAIGQEQFF. DNA of the CDR3: TGTGCCATCAGTGCGATCGGACAGGAGCAGTTCTTC. The chain employs TRBV10-3 and TRBJ2-1; D perhaps matches TRBD1 (6 bases). This CDR3 is 12 amino acids long. The germline gives CDR1 ENHRY, CDR2 SYGVKD. V was clipped by 4 bases and J by 10 bases, with 11 bases between them.

This chain connects TRBV11-2 to TRBJ2-4, with TRBD1 identical over 12 bases. CDR3 length equals 13 residues. V shed 9 bases and J 9 bases; nucleotides not matched to a gene: 6. Germline lookup yields CDR1 SGHAT and CDR2 FQNNGV. CDR3 DNA: TGTGCCAGTCGGCCGGGACAGGGGGCCATTCAGTACTTC. This codes for CASRPGQGAIQYF.

The gene calls are TRBV7-9 and TRBJ1-4; 7 bases fit TRBD1. The length of the CDR3 is 15 residues. From germline, CDR1 is SEHNR and CDR2 FQNEAQ (reference sequence). V was clipped by 3 bases and J by 8 bases; unmatched bases: 9. CDR3 sequence: CASSFPGTVLEKLFF. The CDR3 DNA sequence: TGTGCCAGCAGCTTCCCCGGGACAGTTCTCGAAAAACTGTTTTTT.

The V gene is TRBV25-1, the J gene TRBJ2-1; TRBD1 matches 10 bases. This CDR3 contains 16 residues. Germline V gives CDR1 MGHDK, CDR2 SYGVNS. The V segment lost 6 bases and the J segment 4 bases; nucleotides outside the gene matches: 9. This CDR3 reads CASRNPGTGAYNEQFF. CDR3 in DNA: TGTGCCAGCAGGAACCCCGGGACAGGGGCGTACAATGAGCAGTTCTTC.

The V and J genes are TRBV27 and TRBJ2-7; 14 bases align to TRBD2. CDR1 and CDR2 (germline): MNHEY, SMNVEV (reference sequence). The length of the CDR3 is 15 residues. V trimming: 4 bases; J trimming: 2 bases; junction bases outside the gene matches: 1. Here the CDR3 reads CASSSTSGRAYEQYF. The CDR3 DNA sequence: TGTGCCAGCAGTTCGACTAGCGGGAGGGCCTACGAGCAGTACTTC.

The gene calls are TRBV6-6 and TRBJ1-1; D uncertain. The V and J ends lost 6 bases and 1 base respectively, with 9 bases between them. The CDR3 runs 13 residues. Germline assignment: CDR1 MNHNY and CDR2 SVGAGI (reference sequence). In DNA, the CDR3 is TGTGCCAGCAGCTCGGGAGGGAACACTGAAGCTTTCTTT. Amino acid sequence: CASSSGGNTEAFF.

A word on this clone: The sample has other DNA sequences that encode this CDR3 too. The chain joins TRBV2 to TRBJ1-5; TRBD1 aligns across 11 bases. V gave up 6 bases and J gave up 4 bases; unmatched junction bases: 2. From germline, CDR1 is SNHLY and CDR2 FYNNEI. The CDR3 loop spans 14 amino acids. CDR3 nucleotides: TGTGCCAGCAGCGGGACAGGGGGAAATCAGCCCCAGCATTTT. Amino acids: CASSGTGGNQPQHF.

The chain uses TRBV19 and TRBJ1-1; D possibly corresponds to TRBD1 (5 bases). The CDR3 runs 15 residues. Germline V gene data show CDR1 as LNHDA and CDR2 as SQIVND (reference sequence). The V gene lost 5 bases and the J gene lost 1 base, with 14 bases spanning the gap. CDR3 amino acids: CASSPNPQGNTEAFF. DNA for the CDR3: TGTGCCAGTAGTCCAAACCCCCAGGGGAACACTGAAGCTTTCTTT.